Listed below are T cell receptor beta chains from one sample, sequenced in a study of CD8+CD57+ T cells in acquired aplastic anemia. TCRdb recomputed calls from the reads with MiXCR, one row per CDR3 protein. The sample carries approximately 220,000 distinct CDR3 sequences, around 45% recorded once. What was sequenced was sorted CD4+, CD8+, or CD8+CD57+ T cells (not recorded which) from PBMCs. The receptors derive from a human donor with aplastic anemia. Both conserved end residues are part of each CDR3. The D gene is left open where the match is weak. A row's size may be missing; if present it is once, few, many or a size class.

j_gene	d_gene	v_gene	abundance	CDR3nt	CDR3aa
TRBJ2-1	.	TRBV24-1	.	TGTGCCACCAGTGAGGGGGGTGAGCAGTTCTTC	CATSEGGEQFF
TRBJ2-1	TRBD2	TRBV20-1	.	TGCAGTGCTAGAGATGGGACTAGCGGGAGTGTAAATGAGCAGTTCTTC	CSARDGTSGSVNEQFF
TRBJ2-7	TRBD2	TRBV4-1	many	TGCGCCAGCAGCCAAGCCGGGACTAGCGGGAGGGCCGGCGAGCAGTACTTC	CASSQAGTSGRAGEQYF
TRBJ2-4	.	TRBV2	.	TGTGCCAGCGGCAGGGATGACATTCAGTACTTC	CASGRDDIQYF
TRBJ2-1	.	TRBV20-1	many	TGCAGTGCTAGTCACAGAGCGGAGCCCTACAATGAGCAGTTCTTC	CSASHRAEPYNEQFF
TRBJ2-7	.	TRBV29-1	few	TGCAGCGTAAGGGTCGAGGACGAGCAGTACTTC	CSVRVEDEQYF
TRBJ1-5	.	TRBV7-2	.	TGTGCCAGCAGCCCAGAGACTAGCCGGGAGACCCAGCATTTT	CASSPETSRETQHF
TRBJ2-5	.	TRBV7-9	.	TGTGCCAGCAGCCGGGGGCGGGCGGAGACCCAGTACTTC	CASSRGRAETQYF
TRBJ2-5	TRBD2	TRBV9	.	TGTGCCAGCAGCGCCACCGGGGGGGAAATAGAGACCCAGTACTTC	CASSATGGEIETQYF
TRBJ1-1	.	TRBV7-2	.	TGTGCCAGCAGCCTCCCGGGGACCTTGAACACTGAAGCTTTCTTT	CASSLPGTLNTEAFF
TRBJ1-5	.	TRBV20-1	many	TGCAGTGCTAGACAGGGAGTCGGCAATCAGCCCCAGCATTTT	CSARQGVGNQPQHF
TRBJ2-1	TRBD2	TRBV9	few	TGTGCCAGCAGCTCAGCGGGGGGGAGCTCCTACAATGAGCAGTTCTTC	CASSSAGGSSYNEQFF
TRBJ2-6	TRBD2	TRBV9	once	TGTGCCAGCAGCGAGAGGAGCGGGACCCGCAATGAGCAGAATATATCTGGGGCCAACGTCCTGACTTTC	CASSERSGTRNEQNISGANVLTF
TRBJ1-2	.	TRBV7-9	.	TGTGCCAGCAGCTTCTTAGGCCGGTATGGCTACACCTTC	CASSFLGRYGYTF
TRBJ1-2	.	TRBV29-1	many	TGCAGCGTTGAAGGCAGGATAGGCTACACCTTC	CSVEGRIGYTF
TRBJ2-3	TRBD1	TRBV7-8	.	TGTGCCAGCAGCTTGGGACAGGGGGAAAATACGCAGTATTTT	CASSLGQGENTQYF
TRBJ1-2	TRBD1	TRBV10-3	.	TGTGCCATCAGTGACGGGACAGGGGGCGTAGGTGGCTACACCTTC	CAISDGTGGVGGYTF
TRBJ2-3	TRBD2	TRBV10-1	.	TGCGCCAGCAGTGACTTCCGCGGGAGAATCACAGATACGCAGTATTTT	CASSDFRGRITDTQYF
TRBJ1-2	.	TRBV25-1	.	TGTGCCAGCAGAGAGGGAGGGGACTATGGCTACACCTTC	CASREGGDYGYTF
TRBJ1-1	.	TRBV19	.	TGTGCCAGTAGTATCTCACCCACAGGGATCACTGAAGCTTTCTTT	CASSISPTGITEAFF
TRBJ2-5	.	TRBV9	.	TGTGCCAGCCGTGACAGGGAGACCCAGTACTTC	CASRDRETQYF
TRBJ2-5	TRBD2	TRBV20-1	.	TGCAGTGCTAGAGACCCCTCGACTAGCGGGAGGGTTCTGGAGACCCAGTACTTC	CSARDPSTSGRVLETQYF
TRBJ1-2	TRBD1	TRBV24-1	once	TGTGCCACCAGTGATTTGGAACAGGGGGCGGATGGCTACACCTTC	CATSDLEQGADGYTF
TRBJ2-2	TRBD1	TRBV5-1	few	TGCGCCAGCAGCTTAACCGGACGACCGCGGACAGGGGCCTCTTCGAACACCGGGGAGCTGTTTTTT	CASSLTGRPRTGASSNTGELFF
TRBJ1-5	.	TRBV7-8	many	TGTGCCAGCAGCGCAAAACAGGGAAGTCAGCCCCAGCATTTT	CASSAKQGSQPQHF
TRBJ2-7	TRBD1	TRBV29-1	.	TGCAGCGTTGGAGGACAGGGGGCATCCTACGAGCAGTACTTC	CSVGGQGASYEQYF
TRBJ2-7	TRBD2	TRBV4-1	many	TGCGCCAGCAGCCAAGAACCGGGACTATCAACCTACGAGCAGTACTTC	CASSQEPGLSTYEQYF
TRBJ2-7	TRBD1	TRBV15	.	TGTGCCACCAGCAGAACCATAGGACAGGGGGTCGACGAGCAGTACTTC	CATSRTIGQGVDEQYF
TRBJ2-1	.	TRBV12-3/TRBV12-4	once	TGTGCCGGCAGCCTGGCGGTCAGGGTCTATGGCTACAATGAGCAGTTCTTC	CAGSLAVRVYGYNEQFF
TRBJ2-5	.	TRBV5-6	many	TGTGCCAGCATGGTGCGGGGTGGGGAAATTCAAGAGACCCAGTACTTC	CASMVRGGEIQETQYF